This is a list of T cell receptor beta chains from one sample in a study of cytotoxic CD8 clonotypes in ibrutinib-treated CLL. TCRdb's copy holds only in-frame clones and misses some; the assay was immunoSEQ multiplex PCR. The sample comprises fewer than 25,000 clones, roughly 65% of which are singletons, and around 28% rests with the top ten. Specimen: PBMCs, collected after 24 months of ibrutinib treatment. All receptors come from a human donor with chronic lymphocytic leukemia. Each CDR3 is given with its conserved first and last residue. The order of the fields is D gene, J gene, clone size, V gene, CDR3 length, CDR3 DNA, CDR3 protein. D genes are given only for firm matches. Clone size, where shown, is once, few, many, or a class for clones that have expanded.

D gene: -; J gene: TRBJ2-7; clone size: -; V gene: TRBV29-1; CDR3 length: 14; CDR3 DNA: TGCAGCGTCATCGGGGCAGTTAGCTCCTACGAGCAGTACTTC; CDR3 protein: CSVIGAVSSYEQYF
D gene: TRBD2; J gene: TRBJ2-1; clone size: once; V gene: TRBV5-4; CDR3 length: 13; CDR3 DNA: TGTGCCAGCAAGCGGGGGGTTTACAATGAGCAGTTCTTC; CDR3 protein: CASKRGVYNEQFF
D gene: -; J gene: TRBJ2-1; clone size: -; V gene: TRBV2; CDR3 length: 11; CDR3 DNA: TGTGCCAGCAGTGAATCGGACAGGCAGTTCTTC; CDR3 protein: CASSESDRQFF
D gene: TRBD1; J gene: TRBJ1-2; clone size: -; V gene: TRBV27; CDR3 length: 15; CDR3 DNA: TGTGCCAGCAGTTTAGTGACAGGGGGTACCTATGGCTACACCTTC; CDR3 protein: CASSLVTGGTYGYTF
D gene: -; J gene: TRBJ2-7; clone size: -; V gene: TRBV5-4; CDR3 length: 14; CDR3 DNA: TGTGCCAGCAGCTCGGACAGAGATACCTACGAGCAGTACTTC; CDR3 protein: CASSSDRDTYEQYF
D gene: TRBD1; J gene: TRBJ2-2; clone size: -; V gene: TRBV5-1; CDR3 length: 14; CDR3 DNA: TGCGCCAGCAGCTTAGCCACAGGGGGCGGGGAGCTGTTTTTT; CDR3 protein: CASSLATGGGELFF
D gene: TRBD1; J gene: TRBJ2-6; clone size: -; V gene: TRBV2; CDR3 length: 16; CDR3 DNA: TGTGCCAGCAGTGAGACAGGGGGCGCTGGGGCCAACGTCCTGACTTTC; CDR3 protein: CASSETGGAGANVLTF
D gene: -; J gene: TRBJ1-3; clone size: -; V gene: TRBV5-1; CDR3 length: 15; CDR3 DNA: TGCGCCAGCAGCTTGGTCGGCGACTCTGGAAACACCATATATTTT; CDR3 protein: CASSLVGDSGNTIYF
D gene: TRBD1; J gene: TRBJ2-2; clone size: -; V gene: TRBV30; CDR3 length: 14; CDR3 DNA: TGTGCCTGGATTGGGACAGTCTTCACCGGGGAGCTGTTTTTT; CDR3 protein: CAWIGTVFTGELFF
D gene: -; J gene: TRBJ1-3; clone size: -; V gene: TRBV7-8; CDR3 length: 15; CDR3 DNA: TGTGCCAGCAGCCCGGGCGTGAGGGCTGGAAACACCATATATTTT; CDR3 protein: CASSPGVRAGNTIYF
D gene: -; J gene: TRBJ1-1; clone size: -; V gene: TRBV2; CDR3 length: 14; CDR3 DNA: TGTGCCAGCAGTTCCCATGGGGAGAACACTGAAGCTTTCTTT; CDR3 protein: CASSSHGENTEAFF
D gene: -; J gene: TRBJ2-5; clone size: -; V gene: TRBV19; CDR3 length: 14; CDR3 DNA: TGTGCCAGTAGTATGGCCGGAGCCGGGGAGACCCAGTACTTC; CDR3 protein: CASSMAGAGETQYF
D gene: -; J gene: TRBJ2-5; clone size: -; V gene: TRBV5-1; CDR3 length: 14; CDR3 DNA: TGCGCCAGCGCATGGGAGCTCAATGGAGAGACCCAGTACTTC; CDR3 protein: CASAWELNGETQYF
D gene: TRBD1; J gene: TRBJ1-4; clone size: -; V gene: TRBV5-6; CDR3 length: 14; CDR3 DNA: TGTGCCAGCAGCCCGGGACAGGGTAATGAAAAACTGTTTTTT; CDR3 protein: CASSPGQGNEKLFF
D gene: -; J gene: TRBJ1-1; clone size: -; V gene: TRBV2; CDR3 length: 15; CDR3 DNA: TGTGCCAGCAGGGTGAGGCAGGGAATGAACACTGAAGCTTTCTTT; CDR3 protein: CASRVRQGMNTEAFF
D gene: TRBD1; J gene: TRBJ2-7; clone size: -; V gene: TRBV18; CDR3 length: 15; CDR3 DNA: TGTGCCAGCTCACCACCGGGACAGGGGATCCACGAGCAGTACTTC; CDR3 protein: CASSPPGQGIHEQYF
D gene: TRBD1; J gene: TRBJ2-7; clone size: -; V gene: TRBV5-4; CDR3 length: 15; CDR3 DNA: TGTGCCAGCAGCATAGGACAGGGCGTAACCTACGAGCAGTACTTC; CDR3 protein: CASSIGQGVTYEQYF
D gene: -; J gene: TRBJ1-6; clone size: few; V gene: TRBV10-2; CDR3 length: 12; CDR3 DNA: TGCGCCAGCAGGTCCCCCGAGCGACCCCTCCACTTT; CDR3 protein: CASRSPERPLHF
D gene: -; J gene: TRBJ2-5; clone size: -; V gene: TRBV5-1; CDR3 length: 13; CDR3 DNA: TGCGCCAGCAGCTTGGAACAACAGGGTTCCCAGTACTTC; CDR3 protein: CASSLEQQGSQYF
D gene: -; J gene: TRBJ1-2; clone size: -; V gene: TRBV10-1; CDR3 length: 14; CDR3 DNA: TGCGCCAGCAGTGAGTCGAGTAAAACGGATGGCTACACCTTC; CDR3 protein: CASSESSKTDGYTF
D gene: -; J gene: TRBJ1-1; clone size: -; V gene: TRBV18; CDR3 length: 15; CDR3 DNA: TGTGCCAGCTCACCACCGTCGGGACAGAACACTGAAGCTTTCTTT; CDR3 protein: CASSPPSGQNTEAFF
D gene: -; J gene: TRBJ2-6; clone size: once; V gene: TRBV27; CDR3 length: 13; CDR3 DNA: TGTGCCAGCAGTTTAAATGGGGCCAACGTCCTGACTTTC; CDR3 protein: CASSLNGANVLTF
D gene: -; J gene: TRBJ2-7; clone size: few; V gene: TRBV5-4; CDR3 length: 15; CDR3 DNA: TGTGCCAGCAGCTTCTCCGGCCGGGGGGCTGGTGAGCAGTACTTC; CDR3 protein: CASSFSGRGAGEQYF
D gene: -; J gene: TRBJ1-2; clone size: many; V gene: TRBV18; CDR3 length: 12; CDR3 DNA: TGTGCCAGCTCACGGTCAAGTCAGTGGTACACCTTC; CDR3 protein: CASSRSSQWYTF
D gene: -; J gene: TRBJ1-2; clone size: -; V gene: TRBV10-2; CDR3 length: 13; CDR3 DNA: TGCGCCAGCAGTGAGGCCTCGGCATATGGCTACACCTTC; CDR3 protein: CASSEASAYGYTF
D gene: -; J gene: TRBJ2-3; clone size: -; V gene: TRBV4-1; CDR3 length: 15; CDR3 DNA: TGCGCCAGCAGCCAAGAGGGGACGAACACAGATACGCAGTATTTT; CDR3 protein: CASSQEGTNTDTQYF
D gene: -; J gene: TRBJ2-6; clone size: -; V gene: TRBV9; CDR3 length: 14; CDR3 DNA: TGTGCCACCGCCGGACACTCTGGGGCCAACGTCCTGACTTTC; CDR3 protein: CATAGHSGANVLTF
D gene: -; J gene: TRBJ1-1; clone size: -; V gene: TRBV19; CDR3 length: 11; CDR3 DNA: TGTGCCAGTAGGTCCGAGGCTGCAGCTTTCTTT; CDR3 protein: CASRSEAAAFF
D gene: -; J gene: TRBJ1-2; clone size: -; V gene: TRBV5-6; CDR3 length: 13; CDR3 DNA: TGTGCCAGCAGCTTGGTCCGACAGGCTGGCTACACCTTC; CDR3 protein: CASSLVRQAGYTF
D gene: TRBD1; J gene: TRBJ1-2; clone size: -; V gene: TRBV5-6; CDR3 length: 15; CDR3 DNA: TGTGCCAGCAGTGAAACCCGGGACAGAGACTATGGCTACACCTTC; CDR3 protein: CASSETRDRDYGYTF
D gene: -; J gene: TRBJ1-2; clone size: -; V gene: TRBV6-1; CDR3 length: 14; CDR3 DNA: TGTGCCAGCAGTGAAGGACAGAGGAGCTATGGCTACACCTTC; CDR3 protein: CASSEGQRSYGYTF
D gene: -; J gene: TRBJ2-3; clone size: few; V gene: TRBV15; CDR3 length: 13; CDR3 DNA: TGTGCCACCAGCAGAGATCTGGGAGATACGCAGTATTTT; CDR3 protein: CATSRDLGDTQYF
D gene: -; J gene: TRBJ1-5; clone size: -; V gene: TRBV10-1; CDR3 length: 13; CDR3 DNA: TGCGCCAGCAGTCGGGACAGCAATCAGCCCCAGCATTTT; CDR3 protein: CASSRDSNQPQHF
D gene: TRBD1; J gene: TRBJ2-7; clone size: few; V gene: TRBV9; CDR3 length: 15; CDR3 DNA: TGTGCCAGCAGCGTAGCATCAGGGGGCGGGTACGAGCAGTACTTC; CDR3 protein: CASSVASGGGYEQYF
D gene: -; J gene: TRBJ2-7; clone size: -; V gene: TRBV7-9; CDR3 length: 16; CDR3 DNA: TGTGCCAGCAGCCAAATGAACAGGGACTCTTTGTACGAGCAGTACTTC; CDR3 protein: CASSQMNRDSLYEQYF
D gene: -; J gene: TRBJ2-7; clone size: -; V gene: TRBV29-1; CDR3 length: 14; CDR3 DNA: TGCAGCGTTGAAGGGCAGGGCGGCTCCTACGAGCAGTACTTC; CDR3 protein: CSVEGQGGSYEQYF
D gene: -; J gene: TRBJ2-3; clone size: -; V gene: TRBV7-6; CDR3 length: 12; CDR3 DNA: TGTGCCAGCAGCTTACCCCAAGATACGCAGTATTTT; CDR3 protein: CASSLPQDTQYF
D gene: -; J gene: TRBJ1-1; clone size: few; V gene: TRBV27; CDR3 length: 14; CDR3 DNA: TGTGCCAGCAGTTTGCCCGGGGGCAAGACTGAAGCTTTCTTT; CDR3 protein: CASSLPGGKTEAFF
D gene: -; J gene: TRBJ2-3; clone size: -; V gene: TRBV15; CDR3 length: 13; CDR3 DNA: TGTGCCACCAGCACAGGACAACCGGATACGCAGTATTTT; CDR3 protein: CATSTGQPDTQYF
D gene: -; J gene: TRBJ1-2; clone size: few; V gene: TRBV9; CDR3 length: 13; CDR3 DNA: TGTGCCAGCAAGGGGGGCGAGGAAAGAGGCTACACCTTC; CDR3 protein: CASKGGEERGYTF
D gene: -; J gene: TRBJ1-4; clone size: -; V gene: TRBV10-3; CDR3 length: 14; CDR3 DNA: TGTGCCATCAGTGAAAGCGGGGAAAATGAAAAACTGTTTTTT; CDR3 protein: CAISESGENEKLFF
D gene: TRBD1; J gene: TRBJ1-3; clone size: -; V gene: TRBV18; CDR3 length: 14; CDR3 DNA: TGTGCCAGCTCACCGGGACAGGGGCGAAACACCATATATTTT; CDR3 protein: CASSPGQGRNTIYF
D gene: TRBD1; J gene: TRBJ1-1; clone size: -; V gene: TRBV18; CDR3 length: 14; CDR3 DNA: TGTGCCAGCTCACCCGGGACAGGGGGCACTGAAGCTTTCTTT; CDR3 protein: CASSPGTGGTEAFF
D gene: TRBD2; J gene: TRBJ2-5; clone size: -; V gene: TRBV19; CDR3 length: 14; CDR3 DNA: TGTGCCAGTAGTCCGAGGTCCAGGGAGGGGACCCAGTACTTC; CDR3 protein: CASSPRSREGTQYF
D gene: -; J gene: TRBJ2-1; clone size: -; V gene: TRBV12-5; CDR3 length: 14; CDR3 DNA: TGTGCTAGTGGTTGGGATAGCTCCTACAATGAGCAGTTCTTC; CDR3 protein: CASGWDSSYNEQFF
D gene: TRBD1; J gene: TRBJ1-2; clone size: once; V gene: TRBV19; CDR3 length: 14; CDR3 DNA: TGTGCCAGTAGACCCGGGACAGCCGACTATGGCTACACCTTC; CDR3 protein: CASRPGTADYGYTF
D gene: TRBD2; J gene: TRBJ2-5; clone size: -; V gene: TRBV6-1; CDR3 length: 15; CDR3 DNA: TGTGCCAGCAAAGGACTAGCGGGGCCTCAAGAGACCCAGTACTTC; CDR3 protein: CASKGLAGPQETQYF
D gene: TRBD2; J gene: TRBJ2-2; clone size: -; V gene: TRBV5-1; CDR3 length: 17; CDR3 DNA: TGCGCCAGCAGCCCGACGGGACTAACAACGGGCACCGGGGAGCTGTTTTTT; CDR3 protein: CASSPTGLTTGTGELFF
D gene: -; J gene: TRBJ2-2; clone size: -; V gene: TRBV18; CDR3 length: 14; CDR3 DNA: TGTGCCAGCTCACCGTACAGGAACACCGGGGAGCTGTTTTTT; CDR3 protein: CASSPYRNTGELFF
D gene: -; J gene: TRBJ2-5; clone size: once; V gene: TRBV19; CDR3 length: 13; CDR3 DNA: TGTGCCAGTAGTACGTCATCGCAAGAGACCCAGTACTTC; CDR3 protein: CASSTSSQETQYF
D gene: -; J gene: TRBJ1-2; clone size: few; V gene: TRBV18; CDR3 length: 13; CDR3 DNA: TGTGCCAGCTCACCAGCTCAGGATTATGGCTACACCTTC; CDR3 protein: CASSPAQDYGYTF
D gene: TRBD2; J gene: TRBJ2-3; clone size: many; V gene: TRBV27; CDR3 length: 16; CDR3 DNA: TGTGCCAGTACCCTCAGCGGGGGGGGCCAATCGCATACGCAGTATTTT; CDR3 protein: CASTLSGGGQSHTQYF
D gene: -; J gene: TRBJ2-4; clone size: -; V gene: TRBV19; CDR3 length: 14; CDR3 DNA: TGTGCCAGCAACAGGGATAAGTCCAAAAACATTCAGTACTTC; CDR3 protein: CASNRDKSKNIQYF
D gene: TRBD2; J gene: TRBJ2-1; clone size: -; V gene: TRBV27; CDR3 length: 16; CDR3 DNA: TGTGCCAGCAGTACCCTAACTAGCGGGGGGGCCGATGAGCAGTTCTTC; CDR3 protein: CASSTLTSGGADEQFF
D gene: -; J gene: TRBJ2-1; clone size: -; V gene: TRBV27; CDR3 length: 11; CDR3 DNA: TGTGCCAGCAGTTCAACAGGGGAGCAGTTCTTC; CDR3 protein: CASSSTGEQFF
D gene: TRBD1; J gene: TRBJ2-5; clone size: -; V gene: TRBV15; CDR3 length: 16; CDR3 DNA: TGTGCCACCAGCAGAGATGGGTCAGGGGGTTTTGAGACCCAGTACTTC; CDR3 protein: CATSRDGSGGFETQYF
D gene: -; J gene: TRBJ1-1; clone size: -; V gene: TRBV2; CDR3 length: 14; CDR3 DNA: TGTGCCAGCGGGGAAGGGGTGTTGAACACTGAAGCTTTCTTT; CDR3 protein: CASGEGVLNTEAFF
D gene: TRBD1; J gene: TRBJ2-3; clone size: once; V gene: TRBV18; CDR3 length: 13; CDR3 DNA: TGTGCCACCCAGGGGGCCGGCACAGATACGCAGTATTTT; CDR3 protein: CATQGAGTDTQYF
D gene: TRBD2; J gene: TRBJ2-1; clone size: -; V gene: TRBV7-9; CDR3 length: 15; CDR3 DNA: TGTGCCAGCAGCCTACTAGCGGGGGGGCTCAATGAGCAGTTCTTC; CDR3 protein: CASSLLAGGLNEQFF